This is a list of T cell receptor beta chains from one sample in a study of post-analysis software for immune sequencing data. TCRdb re-derived calls from the PCR reads in MiXCR, one entry per CDR3 protein. The sample holds roughly 540,000 distinct CDR3 sequences, 30% to 40% seen once. Sequencing used blood. The origin of the receptors is a girl younger than 18 with multiple sclerosis. CDR3s include the opening cysteine and the closing phenylalanine or tryptophan. The D gene is left open where the match is weak. Only part of the rows carry a size: once, few, many, or a class if the clone is expanded.

j_call d_call clone_size v_call cdr3_nt cdr3_aa
TRBJ2-1 . . TRBV6-5 TGTGCCAGCAGAACTGCCGGGACAACAACCTACAATGAGCAGTTCTTC CASRTAGTTTYNEQFF
TRBJ2-7 . few TRBV10-3 TGTGCCATCAGTGATATGCCAGCTGACTCCTACGAGCAGTACTTC CAISDMPADSYEQYF
TRBJ2-1 . few TRBV12-3/TRBV12-4 TGTGCCAGCAGTCTCCTCGTAGCGGACTCGAATGAGCAGTTCTTC CASSLLVADSNEQFF
TRBJ1-1 . . TRBV6-4 TGTGCCGGCAGTGACCCTACAGAAAAACAGGGAATGAGGACTGAAGCTTTCTTT CAGSDPTEKQGMRTEAFF
TRBJ1-2 . . TRBV7-2 TGTGCCAGCAGCTTAGATTGGGACTATGGCTACACCTTC CASSLDWDYGYTF
TRBJ1-5 TRBD1 few TRBV6-6 TGTGCCAGCAGCACAGGGGGAGCGGTTCAGCCCCAGCATTTT CASSTGGAVQPQHF
TRBJ2-7 TRBD1 . TRBV7-9 TGTGCCAGCAGCGATAAACCGGACAGGGAGCAGTACTTC CASSDKPDREQYF
TRBJ2-7 TRBD2 . TRBV3-1 TGTGCCAGCAGCCGACTAGCGGGGACCTACGAGCAGTACTTC CASSRLAGTYEQYF
TRBJ2-1 . . TRBV14 TGTGCCAGCAGCCCCCTAGCCCACAATGAGCAGTTCTTC CASSPLAHNEQFF
TRBJ2-3 TRBD2 . TRBV20-1 TGCAGTGCTAGAAATGGGACTATACAGTATTTT CSARNGTIQYF
TRBJ1-2 . . TRBV15 TGTGCCACCAGCAGAGATCGACAAAGGGGGTATGGCTACACCTTC CATSRDRQRGYGYTF
TRBJ1-6 . . TRBV5-1 TGCGCCAGCAGCACCGGGACCGAGGGCTCACCCCTCCACTTT CASSTGTEGSPLHF
TRBJ2-5 . . TRBV27 TGTGCCAGCAGTTTTCTTCCACTATACGGGGAAGAGACCCAGTACTTC CASSFLPLYGEETQYF
TRBJ2-2 TRBD1 . TRBV6-6 TGTGCCAGCAGTTCTACAGGGGTGTTGTACACCGGGGAGCTGTTTTTT CASSSTGVLYTGELFF
TRBJ1-5 . . TRBV10-3 TGTGCCATCATGACTCCTACTAGCGGGGCACGAGGAGATACGCAGCATTTT CAIMTPTSGARGDTQHF
TRBJ2-7 . . TRBV20-1 TGCAGTGCTAGCGATTACGAGCAGTACTTC CSASDYEQYF
TRBJ1-2 TRBD1 . TRBV10-3 TGTGCCATCAGTGAGTCGAAAGGGGGCCCCTACACCTTC CAISESKGGPYTF
TRBJ1-2 . . TRBV6-1 TGTGCCAGCAGTAAGACCACCGACGTTGCTCAGGGCTACACCTTC CASSKTTDVAQGYTF
TRBJ2-3 TRBD2 . TRBV20-1 TGCAGTGCTCGGGGCGGGAGACGGAGAGATACGCAGTATTTT CSARGGRRRDTQYF
TRBJ2-5 TRBD2 . TRBV29-1 TGCAGTGTTGGGTTCGGGGGGGAGGCAGAGACCCAGTACTTC CSVGFGGEAETQYF
TRBJ2-7 . . TRBV5-1 TGCGCCAGCAGCTTAGGGACTCCTAACTTGGGCGAGCAGTACTTC CASSLGTPNLGEQYF
TRBJ2-1 TRBD2 . TRBV5-1 TGCGCCAGCAGCTTCAGCGGGGCGGCTTCTGATGAGCAGTTCTTC CASSFSGAASDEQFF
TRBJ1-5 . . TRBV21-1 TGTGCCAGCAGCAAACCAAGACAGGTAAAGGAGCCCCAGCATTTT CASSKPRQVKEPQHF
TRBJ2-7 . many TRBV20-1 TGCAGTGCTAGTACCGGGACTGCCTCCTACGAGCAGTACTTC CSASTGTASYEQYF